This TCR beta chain originates from a study of blood T cell repertoires in COVID-19. Methods used by the authors: Estimated nucleated cell counts came from reference gene primer amplification. Clones were sequenced by immunoSEQ multiplex PCR, and TCRdb holds only the in-frame ones, with some missing. D and trimming were read from the DNA, whereas the V and J calls and clone size are those reported in that table. The sample yields roughly 310,000 clones, around 91% seen once. Per the germline V gene, CDR1 is MNHEY and CDR2 is SMNVEV (reference sequence). V gave up 3 bases and J gave up 0 bases, with 8 bases separating them. This CDR3 spans 14 amino acids.

The genes are TRBV27 and TRBJ1-1; possibly TRBD1 for D (6 bases). The origin of this receptor is a middle-aged woman who had recovered from COVID-19. Sequencing was performed on PBMCs or T cells enriched from blood (not recorded which). The CDR3 loop reads CASSLGTLNTEAFF. The CDR3 DNA reads TGTGCCAGCAGTTTGGGGACACTGAACACTGAAGCTTTCTTT.